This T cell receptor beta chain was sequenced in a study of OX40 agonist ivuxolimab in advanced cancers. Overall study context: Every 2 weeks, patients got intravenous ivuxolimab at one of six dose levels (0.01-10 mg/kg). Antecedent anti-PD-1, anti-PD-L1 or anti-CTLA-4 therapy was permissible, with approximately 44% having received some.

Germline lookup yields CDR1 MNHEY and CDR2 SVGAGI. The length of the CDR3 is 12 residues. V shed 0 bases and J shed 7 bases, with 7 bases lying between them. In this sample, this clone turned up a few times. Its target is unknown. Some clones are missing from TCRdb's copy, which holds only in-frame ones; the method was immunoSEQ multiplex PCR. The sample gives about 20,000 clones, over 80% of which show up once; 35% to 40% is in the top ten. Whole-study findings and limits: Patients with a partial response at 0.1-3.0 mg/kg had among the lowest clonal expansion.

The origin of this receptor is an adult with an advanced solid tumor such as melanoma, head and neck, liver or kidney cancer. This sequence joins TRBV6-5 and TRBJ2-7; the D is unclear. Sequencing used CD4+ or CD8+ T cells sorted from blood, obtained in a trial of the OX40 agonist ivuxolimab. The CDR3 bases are TGTGCCAGCAGTTACTCGATGAGGGAGCAGTACTTC. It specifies CASSYSMREQYF.